What follows are 11 T cell receptor beta chains derived from one specimen sequenced in a study of blood T cell repertoires in COVID-19. The method was immunoSEQ multiplex PCR; TCRdb's version includes in-frame clones alone and lacks a portion of them. The sample carries roughly 11,000 clones, roughly 91% recorded once. The sequenced sample was peripheral blood. Receptors originate from a woman aged 60-75 years with active COVID-19.

The chain joins TRBV25-1 to TRBJ2-7; a weak D match, TRBD2 (5 bases). CDR3 length: 11 residues. Per germline, CDR1 MGHDK and CDR2 SYGVNS. V dropped 3 bases and J dropped 7 bases, with 7 bases sitting between them. The CDR3 sequence is CASSDSGEQYV. The CDR3 coding sequence is TGTGCCAGCAGTGACTCGGGGGAGCAGTACGTC.

V is TRBV6-1 and J is TRBJ2-7; 7 bases align to TRBD1. Germline V gives CDR1 MNHNS, CDR2 SASEGT. The CDR3 covers 14 residues. J lost 4 bases, V lost 0 bases, and 3 bases had no gene match. The CDR3, as DNA: TGTGCCAGCAGTGAAGCAGGGACAGAGTACGAGCAGTACGTC. Translated, it gives CASSEAGTEYEQYV.

V is TRBV3-1 (or the pseudogene TRBV3-2) and J is TRBJ2-5, with 8 bases aligning to TRBD1. The CDR3 length is 15 residues. Germline V CDR1 and CDR2: LGHDT, YNNKEL (reference sequence). With V trimmed by 0 bases and J by 6 bases, 6 bases remained unmatched. This CDR3 reads CASSQDRDRLQTQYF. The CDR3 nucleotides read TGTGCCAGCAGCCAAGACCGGGACAGGCTCCAGACCCAGTACTTC.

The chain combines TRBV5-1 with TRBJ2-5, with D hard to call. Trimming stripped 5 bases from V and 0 bases from J, with 14 bases between. The germline gives CDR1 SGHRS, CDR2 YFSETQ. The CDR3 has 15 amino acids. The CDR3 DNA is TGCGCCAGCAGTAGATCAGGTTACAACCAAGAGACCCAGTACTTC. Translation: CASSRSGYNQETQYF. The full variable domain, completed using reference TRBV5-1 and TRBJ2-5, is KAGVTQTPRYLIKTRGQQVTLSCSPISGHRSVSWYQQTPGQGLQFLFEYFSETQRNKGNFPGRFSGRQFSNSRSEMNVSTLELGDSALYLCASSRSGYNQETQYFGPGTRLLVL.

This clone was counted a single time. This chain links TRBV5-1 with TRBJ1-2, with a tentative D call TRBD1 (5 bases). There are 15 residues in the CDR3. CDR1 SGHRS and CDR2 YFSETQ come from the germline V gene. Trimming stripped 0 bases from V and 7 bases from J, with 16 bases between. Here the CDR3 DNA reads TGCGCCAGCAGCTTGGAGGGCAGGGCCGCTCCTGGCTACACCTTC. Amino acid sequence: CASSLEGRAAPGYTF.

The chain joins TRBV28 to TRBJ1-5; D call uncertain. This CDR3 has 13 amino acids. Germline V gene sequence: CDR1 MDHEN, CDR2 SYDVKM. V shed 6 bases and J shed 4 bases, with 10 bases lying between them. The CDR3 is CASSLLLNQPQHF. The DNA of the CDR3 is TGTGCCAGCAGCCTTCTCCTAAATCAGCCCCAGCATTTT.

The V gene is TRBV5-1, the J gene TRBJ2-5; D is unresolved. The CDR3 contains 14 residues. Germline CDR1 and CDR2: SGHRS and YFSETQ. Trimming shortened V by 1 base and J by 1 base, and 8 bases separated the two germline ends. The CDR3 here is CASSLFTVQETQYF. The CDR3 coding sequence is TGCGCCAGCAGCTTGTTCACAGTCCAAGAGACCCAGTACTTC.

This chain links TRBV3-1 (or the pseudogene TRBV3-2) with TRBJ1-1; 8 positions match TRBD1. The CDR3 loop spans 11 amino acids. Germline CDR1 and CDR2: LGHDT and YNNKEL (reference sequence). The ends lost 4 bases at V and 10 bases at J; junction bases unmatched: 2. The CDR3 DNA is TGTGCCAGCAGCCCTGGACAGGGAGCTTTCTTT. Translation gives CASSPGQGAFF.

This clone came up a few times. This rearrangement joins TRBV3-1 (or the pseudogene TRBV3-2) to TRBJ2-2, with TRBD1 as a possible D gene (5 bases). Germline loops: CDR1 LGHDT, CDR2 YNNKEL (reference sequence). The CDR3 runs to 14 residues. V lost 2 bases, J lost 1 base, and 5 bases lay in between. The CDR3 sequence: CASSQTGNTGELFF. CDR3 nucleotides: TGTGCCAGCAGCCAAACAGGGAACACCGGGGAGCTGTTTTTT.

This chain uses TRBV28 with TRBJ1-2; 11 bases are a match to TRBD1. J gave up 4 bases and V 4 bases, and 11 bases lay outside the gene matches. The CDR3 extends over 17 amino acids. Germline CDR1 is MDHEN and CDR2 is SYDVKM. The CDR3 DNA sequence: TGTGCCAGCAGTTCCCGGGACAGGGGGACCTTTCTCTATGGCTACACCTTC. Its protein product is CASSSRDRGTFLYGYTF.

The V and J genes are TRBV6-1 and TRBJ1-2, with D tentatively TRBD1 (5 bases). This CDR3 is 15 amino acids long. Germline V gene data show CDR1 as MNHNS and CDR2 as SASEGT. Trimming removed 3 bases from V and 8 bases from J, with 19 bases in between. CDR3 amino acids: CASSETTPRARGYTF. The CDR3 bases are TGTGCCAGCAGTGAGACAACTCCCAGGGCGCGGGGCTACACCTTC.